This TCR beta chain originates from a study of a mutant IDH1 vaccine in newly diagnosed glioma (dated by TCRdb to the early 2020s). Study-level background: In the chemotherapy-containing groups, vaccination started alongside temozolomide cycles, whereas in patients who had radiotherapy alone it started 4-6 weeks after radiotherapy. For exploratory analyses, about 25 treated patients had longitudinal TCRB deep sequencing done wherever samples were available. Peripheral blood was drawn at six visits: V03 (baseline), V05, V07, V10, V12 and V13. The week-35 safety follow-up was designated visit V12, and the week-47 end of study was designated visit V13. The roughly 35 treated patients were roughly 62% male and about 40% female, with a mean age of about 43 years. Prior to enrollment, patients had been given standard therapy consisting of radiotherapy alone, temozolomide alone, or radiochemotherapy with temozolomide, with the combination given to most patients. The full study reports these points: Immune responses induced by the vaccine were seen in roughly 95% of patients across multiple MHC alleles. The authors noted that analyses of patient blood samples could not be reproduced because of sample limitations. Changes in the top peripheral T cell clonotypes picked up by TCRB sequencing did not appear to be linked to pseudoprogression. Selection of PBMC samples for TCRB deep sequencing was based on availability.

The CDR3 runs 16 amino acids, cysteine and phenylalanine included. Only the CDR3 portion is preserved as DNA: 48 bases, with reading frame beginning at the first base. Library preparation employed the immunoSEQ multiplex PCR assay. Rearranged TCR beta chain sequences were amplified with the hsTCRB Kit following the manufacturer's protocol. Sequencing of TCRB libraries was carried out on an Illumina MiSeq. On the study's bioinformatics: Demultiplexing, trimming and gene mapping were performed with the kit vendor's proprietary platform. Imported from immuneACCESS, the table was reduced by TCRdb to in-frame sequences with V and J called. These copies leave out some clones; in studies compared against another copy, an unresolved V gene accounts for under half, and the cause of the remainder is not known. From that table come the V and J calls and clone size; the DNA was used to work out D and trimming. This sample gives approximately 60,000 clones in total; about 90% of them show up just once. The ten biggest clones cover 1.6% of the sample.

The sample's time point label, in plain terms: week 35, safety follow-up. Every vaccine dose consisted of 300 ug of a 20-mer mutant IDH1 peptide in Montanide, administered subcutaneously together with topical imiquimod. Eight vaccinations were administered to patients in weeks 1, 3, 5, 7, 11, 15, 19 and 23, corresponding to visits V03 through V10. Donors had newly diagnosed WHO grade 3 or 4 IDH1-mutant astrocytomas with loss of nuclear ATRX. The samples were drawn from NOA16, a multicentre, single-arm, open-label phase I trial in Germany that tested a mutant IDH1 peptide vaccine in humans for the first time. Genomic DNA for TCRB sequencing was extracted from EDTA blood using the DNeasy Blood and Tissue Kit. Concerning this clone itself: There is no known antigen for this receptor. There are no base qualities to consult, and no much larger clone falls within one base.

The input for sequencing was PBMCs, taken from a glioma patient whose treatment included an IDH1 peptide vaccine. The sequence was obtained from a man between 40 and 49 years old with glioma. The chain is made from TRBV21-1 and TRBJ1-6; TRBD1 is the table's D call and was not checked against the DNA. TRBV21-1 is marked as a pseudogene. The DNA sequence is given as TGTGCCAGCAGCAAAGATAGGGGGCGCGAGGATTCACCCCTCCACTTT. Translated, this gives CASSKDRGREDSPLHF.